This TCR beta chain appears in the sequencing data of a study of T cells in Graves' hyperthyroidism and ophthalmopathy. Notes on the study in general: In the blood, most expanded thyroid clonotypes above 0.001 appeared as well.

Using RNA transcripts as the source, TCR beta CDR3 regions were amplified. An initial round of RT-PCR targeting the TCR CDR3 relied on the HTBI primer set. TCRdb fed the multiplex PCR reads into MiXCR, producing one record per CDR3 protein. The table records some 800,000 distinct CDR3 sequences, more than 30% of them present only once. Any patient presenting with uncontrolled infection, other autoimmune disease, pregnancy or lactation was left out. Thyroid ultrasound and orbital computed tomography, with clinical symptoms and serum thyroxine and TRAb, informed diagnoses. PBMCs were sourced from roughly 10 ml fresh peripheral blood. With respect to this clonotype: The antigen remains unidentified.

The CDR3 runs to 12 residues. The V gene lost 5 bases and the J gene lost 3 bases, with 7 bases spanning the gap. The germline CDR1 and CDR2 sequences are DFQATT and SNEGSKA (reference sequence). The chain combines TRBV20-1 with TRBJ2-2; D is ambiguous. The clonotype was recovered from a man aged 18 to 30 with Graves' hyperthyroidism. Sequencing was done on a sample of blood. The CDR3 sequence is CSASEYTGELFF. CDR3 nucleotides: TGCAGTGCTTCTGAGTACACCGGGGAGCTGTTTTTT.